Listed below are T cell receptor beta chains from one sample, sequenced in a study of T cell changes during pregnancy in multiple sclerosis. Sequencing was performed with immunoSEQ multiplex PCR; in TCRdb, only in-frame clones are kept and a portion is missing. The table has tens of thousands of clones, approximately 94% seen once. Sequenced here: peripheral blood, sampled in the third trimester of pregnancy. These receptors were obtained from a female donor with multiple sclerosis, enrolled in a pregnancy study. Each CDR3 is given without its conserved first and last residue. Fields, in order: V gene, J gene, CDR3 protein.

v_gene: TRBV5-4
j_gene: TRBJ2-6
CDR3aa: ASSLGLAGGYGANVLT

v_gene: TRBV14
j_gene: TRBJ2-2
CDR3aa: ASSQGKERDRGRTGELF

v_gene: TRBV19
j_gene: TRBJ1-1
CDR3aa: ASSAHDQGVRTEAF

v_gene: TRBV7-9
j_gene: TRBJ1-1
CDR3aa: ASSLPSTGWGTEAF

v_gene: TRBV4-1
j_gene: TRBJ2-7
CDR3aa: ASSHSQQGGYEQY

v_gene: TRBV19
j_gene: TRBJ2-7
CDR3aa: ASSIRLGQRFYEQY

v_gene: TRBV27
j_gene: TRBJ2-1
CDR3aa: ASSLTGGYNEQF

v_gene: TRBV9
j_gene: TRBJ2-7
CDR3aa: ASSDGSGTSPYEQY

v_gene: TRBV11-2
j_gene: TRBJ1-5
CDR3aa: ASSLSGPNQPQH

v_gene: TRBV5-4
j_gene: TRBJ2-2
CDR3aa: ASSFLATGVGELF

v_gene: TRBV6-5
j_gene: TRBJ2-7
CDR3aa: ASSVGTGGSYEQY

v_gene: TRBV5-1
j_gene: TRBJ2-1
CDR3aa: ASSWTARSYNEQF

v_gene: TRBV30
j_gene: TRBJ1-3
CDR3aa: AWSSGTGVRGNTIY

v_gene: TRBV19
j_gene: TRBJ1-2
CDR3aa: ASSIPIGNYGYT

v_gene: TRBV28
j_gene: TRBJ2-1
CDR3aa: ASSLFRGLSYNEQF

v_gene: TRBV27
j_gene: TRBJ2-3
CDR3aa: ASSSGLAGDTQY

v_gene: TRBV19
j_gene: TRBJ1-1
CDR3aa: ASSMSGNTEAF

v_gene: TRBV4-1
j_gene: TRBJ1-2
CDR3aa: ASSQVQGAYYGYT

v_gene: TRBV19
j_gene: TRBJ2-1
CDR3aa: ASSTWTSGSNEQF

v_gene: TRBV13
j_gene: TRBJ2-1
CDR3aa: ASSLRGGYNEQF

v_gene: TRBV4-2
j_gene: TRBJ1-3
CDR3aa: ASSPLGVDSGNTIY

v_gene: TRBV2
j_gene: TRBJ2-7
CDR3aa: ASRANQGAPEQY

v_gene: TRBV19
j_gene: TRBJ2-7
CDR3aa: ASSSRGLAGVEQY

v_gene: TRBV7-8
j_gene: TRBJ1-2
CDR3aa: ASSLATRSDYGYT

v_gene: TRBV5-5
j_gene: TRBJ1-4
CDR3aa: ASSLDGTDNEKLF

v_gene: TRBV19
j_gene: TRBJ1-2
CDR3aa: ASSRPTGGRGYT

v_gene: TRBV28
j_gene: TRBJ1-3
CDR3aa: ASSLNRGLLSGNTIY